A selection of T cell receptor beta chains follows, all from one sample in a study of beta chain features in type 1 diabetes. Some clones are missing from TCRdb's copy, which holds only in-frame ones; the method was immunoSEQ multiplex PCR. The sample lists hundreds of thousands of clones, approximately 15% seen once, with over 5% in the top ten. Input material: central memory CD4+ T cells from blood. The receptors here all came from a man aged 25 to 40 in good health. Both conserved end residues are trimmed from each CDR3.

V	J	CDR3
TRBV2	TRBJ2-3	ASRDLGGGTDTQY
TRBV7-2	TRBJ1-1	ASGRGTVVPNTEAF
TRBV6-5	TRBJ2-2	ASKRTGNTGELF
TRBV10-2	TRBJ1-3	ASRVGTGNTIY
TRBV13	TRBJ1-1	ASSRNQGNTEAF
TRBV7-8	TRBJ2-2	ASRSGTTGELF
TRBV7-9	TRBJ1-1	ASSGGALRGVTEAF
TRBV6-1	TRBJ1-2	ASRRETAAGYGYT
TRBV6-5	TRBJ1-4	ATRSGVDLSEKLF
TRBV5-4	TRBJ2-3	ASSSDGRAGDTQY
TRBV6-4	TRBJ1-1	ASRADGGTAKNTEAF
TRBV19	TRBJ2-1	ASSIMAGRYNEQF
TRBV4-3	TRBJ1-2	ASSQGQGGGFGYT
TRBV7-2	TRBJ2-3	ASSPPGTWGDTQY
TRBV20-1	TRBJ1-5	SARGKQPQH
TRBV9	TRBJ2-5	ASSAGTKKETQY
TRBV5-1	TRBJ1-2	ASSLGQIYGYT